These 17 T cell receptor beta chains originate from one sample sequenced in a study of cytomegalovirus exposure and HLA in healthy donors. Data came from immunoSEQ multiplex PCR; TCRdb stores just in-frame clones and leaves some out. The table has some 330,000 clones, approximately 90% seen once. The specimen was PBMCs. The receptors come from a woman younger than 35 in good health and CMV-seronegative.

The CDR3 nucleotides are TGTGCCAGCAGTGACGCGGGTACAGATACGCAGTATTTT. Amino acid sequence: CASSDAGTDTQYF. This chain links TRBV6-8 with TRBJ2-3, with a possible D match to TRBD2 (5 bases). CDR1 MNHGY and CDR2 SAAAGT come from the germline V gene. Trimming took off 5 bases at V and 3 bases at J, with 9 bases between the two ends. The CDR3 runs to 13 residues.

V gene TRBV4-3 combines with J gene TRBJ2-3; 11 nucleotides line up with TRBD1. The CDR3 length is 15 residues. V dropped 0 bases and J dropped 6; count of bases not matched to a gene: 2. Per the germline V gene, CDR1 is LGHNA and CDR2 is YSLEER. CDR3 coding DNA: TGCGCCAGCAGCCAAGACGGGACAGGGGGGGATACGCAGTATTTT. Protein sequence: CASSQDGTGGDTQYF.

The chain has TRBV6-5 and TRBJ2-7; TRBD1 matches at 7 bases. This CDR3 is 13 amino acids long. V dropped 5 bases and J dropped 6; count of bases not matched to a gene: 7. Germline V gene lookup returns CDR1 MNHEY and CDR2 SVGAGI. This CDR3 is CASSGGQMGEQYF. CDR3 nucleotides: TGTGCCAGCAGTGGGGGACAGATGGGCGAGCAGTACTTC.

The CDR3 sequence is CASSQDSGEWYEQYF. The CDR3 DNA reads as TGTGCCAGCAGCCAAGATTCGGGGGAGTGGTACGAGCAGTACTTC. V usage is TRBV4-2 and J usage is TRBJ2-7; TRBD2 might be the D (6 bases). Germline values: CDR1 LGHNA, CDR2 YNFKEQ. The CDR3 is made up of 15 amino acids. Trimming took 0 bases from V and 4 from J, leaving 13 bases between them.

The chain combines TRBV4-1 with TRBJ1-4; perhaps TRBD1 as D (5 bases). The germline V gene has CDR1 MGHRA and CDR2 YSYEKL. Trimming took off 1 base at V and 6 bases at J, with 12 bases between the two ends. This CDR3 spans 15 amino acids. The CDR3 DNA sequence: TGCGCCAGCAGCCAAGGGCAGGGCGTAGATGAAAAACTGTTTTTT. Translation gives CASSQGQGVDEKLFF.

J is TRBJ1-2 and V is TRBV27; 7 bases fit TRBD1. Unmatched junction bases numbered 5, after V lost 4 bases and J lost 6 bases. CDR1 and CDR2 from the germline V gene are MNHEY and SMNVEV (reference sequence). This CDR3 has 13 amino acids. CDR3 protein: CASSSLGGHGYTF. CDR3 DNA: TGTGCCAGCAGTTCCCTAGGGGGCCATGGCTACACCTTC.

The chain joins TRBV4-3 to TRBJ2-7; 8 nucleotides line up with TRBD2. This CDR3 contains 16 residues. With V trimmed by 3 bases and J by 3 bases, 10 bases remained unmatched. The germline CDR1 and CDR2 sequences are LGHNA and YSLEER. The DNA for the CDR3 is TGCGCCAGCAGCCAGATTCCGAGCGGGAGTGTCTACGAGCAGTACTTC. Protein sequence: CASSQIPSGSVYEQYF.

The sample holds a few counts of this clone. The chain carries TRBV9 and TRBJ1-2; D gene unclear. Germline V gene data show CDR1 as SGDLS and CDR2 as YYNGEE. Trimming left V 4 bases short and J 3 bases short, with 22 bases between. This CDR3 spans 17 amino acids. CDR3 coding DNA: TGTGCCAGCAGCCCTAGCGGTGGCGAGGGCAGCGACTATGGCTACACCTTC. Protein: CASSPSGGEGSDYGYTF.

The rearrangement joins TRBV19 to TRBJ2-2; 7 bases map to TRBD1. Germline V gives CDR1 LNHDA, CDR2 SQIVND (reference sequence). V dropped 5 bases and J dropped 5; count of bases not matched to a gene: 14. The CDR3 covers 17 residues. In DNA, the CDR3 is TGTGCCAGTAGTCCACCAAAGACAGGGATAGGGACCGGGGAGCTGTTTTTT. Amino acids: CASSPPKTGIGTGELFF.

The chain has TRBV27 and TRBJ2-1; 9 bases are a match to TRBD1. CDR3 length: 15 residues. Germline CDR1 is MNHEY and CDR2 is SMNVEV (reference sequence). V lost 11 bases and J lost 7; bases outside the gene matches: 15. This CDR3 reads CAGSAGTGFSNEQFF. Here the CDR3 DNA reads TGTGCCGGTAGCGCCGGGACAGGGTTTTCGAATGAGCAGTTCTTC.

The rearrangement links TRBV5-6 to TRBJ2-7; D unclear. CDR3 length: 12 amino acids. The germline V and J ends were trimmed by 0 bases and 4 bases, with 5 bases remaining between them. The germline CDR1 and CDR2 sequences are SGHDT and YYEEEE. CDR3: CASSLDGYEQYF. For the CDR3, the DNA is TGTGCCAGCAGCTTGGACGGGTACGAGCAGTACTTC.

This chain uses TRBV4-1 with TRBJ2-7, with 8 bases lining up with TRBD1. The CDR3 length is 15 residues. V shed 1 base and J 3 bases; nucleotides not matched to a gene: 5. The germline CDR1 and CDR2 sequences are MGHRA and YSYEKL. The CDR3 spells CASSQVSGQGYEQYF. For the CDR3, the DNA is TGCGCCAGCAGCCAAGTTTCCGGACAGGGCTACGAGCAGTACTTC.

This chain uses TRBV5-1 with TRBJ2-3; 11 bases align to TRBD1. V was pared by 0 bases and J by 5 bases, with 2 bases of the junction left unmatched. The CDR3 extends over 15 amino acids. Germline CDR1 and CDR2: SGHRS and YFSETQ. DNA of the CDR3: TGCGCCAGCAGCTTGGTGGGACAGGGGGTAGATACGCAGTATTTT. Protein sequence: CASSLVGQGVDTQYF.

CDR3 nucleotides: TGTGCCAGCAGCTACCAGCCCAGGGGGACTCTCAATGAGCAGTTCTTC. Translated: CASSYQPRGTLNEQFF. The chain employs TRBV2 and TRBJ2-1, with D perhaps matching TRBD1 (7 bases). The CDR3 has 16 amino acids. The germline V and J ends were trimmed by 6 bases and 6 bases, with 21 bases remaining between them. CDR1 and CDR2 from the germline V gene are SNHLY and FYNNEI.

This chain uses TRBV6-5 with TRBJ2-2; 8 bases align to TRBD2. The CDR3 contains 15 residues. The trim removed 7 bases at V and 4 bases at J, leaving 8 bases unmatched. Per germline, CDR1 MNHEY and CDR2 SVGAGI. The CDR3 region has the DNA TGTGCCAGCAACAAGGGACTAGACGGCACCGGGGAGCTGTTTTTT. Its translation: CASNKGLDGTGELFF.

This clone was counted once. The chain recombines TRBV5-1 with TRBJ2-7; 11 nucleotides line up with TRBD1. This CDR3 is 14 amino acids long. J was trimmed by 6 bases and V by 4 bases; bases with no gene match: 6. Germline V gives CDR1 SGHRS, CDR2 YFSETQ. Here the CDR3 reads CASSGGTGGAEQYF. The CDR3 DNA sequence: TGCGCCAGCAGCGGGGGGACAGGGGGAGCCGAGCAGTACTTC.

CDR3 DNA sequence: TGTGCCAGCAGTGGGGGACAGTTGAACACCGGGGAGCTGTTTTTT. Its protein is CASSGGQLNTGELFF. The chain couples TRBV28 to TRBJ2-2, with 7 bases lining up with TRBD1. Unmatched junction bases numbered 4, after V lost 5 bases and J lost 1 base. Germline CDR1 reads MDHEN; CDR2 reads SYDVKM. This CDR3 has 15 residues.